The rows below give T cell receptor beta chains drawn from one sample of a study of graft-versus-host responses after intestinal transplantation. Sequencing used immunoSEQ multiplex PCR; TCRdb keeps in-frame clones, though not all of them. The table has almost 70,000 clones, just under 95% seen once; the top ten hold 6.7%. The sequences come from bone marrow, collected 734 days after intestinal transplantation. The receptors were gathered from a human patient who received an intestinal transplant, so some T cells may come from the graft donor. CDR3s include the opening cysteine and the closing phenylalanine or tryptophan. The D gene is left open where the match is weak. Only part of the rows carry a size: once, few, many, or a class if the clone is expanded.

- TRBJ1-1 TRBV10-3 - TGTGCCATCAGTGAGCCGAGGGAGAACACTGAAGCTTTCTTT CAISEPRENTEAFF
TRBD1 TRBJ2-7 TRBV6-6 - TGTGCCAGCAGCTTGACAGGGACCGAGCAGTACTTC CASSLTGTEQYF
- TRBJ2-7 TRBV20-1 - TGCAGTGCTAGAGAAGTCTACGAGCAGTACTTC CSAREVYEQYF
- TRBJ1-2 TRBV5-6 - TGTGCCAGCAGTTCTCAGGGCGTCTATGGCTACACCTTC CASSSQGVYGYTF
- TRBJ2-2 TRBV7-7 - TGTGCCAGCAGCTTACGTGGTGGGGGGGCCGACACCGGGGAGCTGTTTTTT CASSLRGGGADTGELFF
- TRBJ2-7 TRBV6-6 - TGTGCCAGCAGTTACAGAGGCTACGAGCAGTACTTC CASSYRGYEQYF
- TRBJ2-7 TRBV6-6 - TGTGCCAGCCGGACGGGGACCTACGAGCAGTACTTC CASRTGTYEQYF
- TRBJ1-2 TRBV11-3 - TGTGCCAGCAGCGCGGGACACCAAGACTATGGCTACACCTTC CASSAGHQDYGYTF
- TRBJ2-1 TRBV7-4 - TGTGCCAGCAGCATAGAGCGGTCCTCCTACAATGAGCAGTTCTTC CASSIERSSYNEQFF
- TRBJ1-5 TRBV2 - TGTGCCAGCAGCGTGGACAGTTCGAATCAGCCCCAGCATTTT CASSVDSSNQPQHF
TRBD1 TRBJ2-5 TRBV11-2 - TGTGCCAGCAGCCACGCCCCGGGACAGCAAGAGACCCAGTACTTC CASSHAPGQQETQYF
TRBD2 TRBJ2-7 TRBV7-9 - TGTGCCAGCAGCCCGGGACTAGCGGGAGTTCGCGAGCAGTACTTC CASSPGLAGVREQYF
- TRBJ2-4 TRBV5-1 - TGCGCCAGCAGCTTGACAGGGTGGGGTAACATTCAGTACTTC CASSLTGWGNIQYF
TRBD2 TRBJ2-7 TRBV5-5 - TGTGCCAGCAGCTTCATAGCGGGGGGGTCCGACGAGCAGTACTTC CASSFIAGGSDEQYF
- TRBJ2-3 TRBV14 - TGTGCCAGCAGCCAAGTCCCGGGGGCCCTCACAGATACGCAGTATTTT CASSQVPGALTDTQYF
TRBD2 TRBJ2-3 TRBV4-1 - TGCGCCAGCAGCCGGCTAGCGGGACTCTCGGGGCCGTATTTT CASSRLAGLSGPYF
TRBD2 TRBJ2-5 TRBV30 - TGTGCCTGGAGGTCTAGCGGGCTAGAGACCCAGTACTTC CAWRSSGLETQYF
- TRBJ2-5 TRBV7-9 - TGTGCCAGCAGCTATCAAGAGACCCAGTACTTC CASSYQETQYF
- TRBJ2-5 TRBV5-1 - TGCGCCAGCAGTATAGGACAGCGCTCTAGGGAGACCCAGTACTTC CASSIGQRSRETQYF
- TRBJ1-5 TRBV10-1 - TGCGCCAGCAGTGACAACGATCAGCCCCAGCATTTT CASSDNDQPQHF
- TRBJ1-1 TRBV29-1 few TGCAGCGTTTTGACAAACACTGAAGCTTTCTTT CSVLTNTEAFF
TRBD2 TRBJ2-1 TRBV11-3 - TGTGCCAGCAGCCCCCGGGGGGGACTAAAGTTCTTC CASSPRGGLKFF
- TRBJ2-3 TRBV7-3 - TGTGCCAGCAGCGCCGGGAGAGTAACAGATACGCAGTATTTT CASSAGRVTDTQYF
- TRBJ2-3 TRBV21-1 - TGTGCCAGCAGCAACCGCCCTGGAATTGGACCCACAGATACGCAGTATTTT CASSNRPGIGPTDTQYF
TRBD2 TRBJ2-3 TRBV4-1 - TGCGCCAGCAGCCAAGAAGTTAAAGCGGGGGGGAACACAGATACGCAGTATTTT CASSQEVKAGGNTDTQYF
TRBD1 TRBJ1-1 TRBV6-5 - TGTGCCAGCACCCGGGACAGTGGGACTGAAGCTTTCTTT CASTRDSGTEAFF
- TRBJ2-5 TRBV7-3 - TGTGCCAGCAGCCCGACTAGAGGAGAGACCCAGTACTTC CASSPTRGETQYF
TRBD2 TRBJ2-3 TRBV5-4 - TGTGCCAGCAGCTTGAGGGCGGGGGGGCCGAGCACAGATACGCAGTATTTT CASSLRAGGPSTDTQYF
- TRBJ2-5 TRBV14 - TGTGCCAGCAGCCAAGATGTGTGGAAGGGGGGGGCAAAGGAGACCCAGTACTTC CASSQDVWKGGAKETQYF
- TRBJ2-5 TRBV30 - TGTGCCTGGAGTGTCACCGGGAGCGAGACCCAGTACTTC CAWSVTGSETQYF
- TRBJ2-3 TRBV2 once TGTGCCAGCGCGGGACAGTATAGCACAGATACGCAGTATTTT CASAGQYSTDTQYF
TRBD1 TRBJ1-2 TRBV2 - TGTGCCAGCACTACCGCCCCGGGACAGGGTATCGAGGATGGCTACACCTTC CASTTAPGQGIEDGYTF
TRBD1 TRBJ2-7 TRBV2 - TGTGCCAGCAGTGCCCTCCAGGGGGCGGGCTACGAGCAGTACTTC CASSALQGAGYEQYF
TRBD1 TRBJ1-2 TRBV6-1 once TGTGCCAGCAGTGACCGGGACAGGGCTAACTATGGCTACACCTTC CASSDRDRANYGYTF
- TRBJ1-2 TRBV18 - TGTGCCAGCTCACCACGGGAACTTACTAACTATGGCTACACCTTC CASSPRELTNYGYTF
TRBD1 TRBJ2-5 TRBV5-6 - TGTGCCAGCAGCTTGGGGACAGGGGCGACCCAGTACTTC CASSLGTGATQYF
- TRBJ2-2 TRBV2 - TGTGCCAGCAGTGAAAGCGGCAGGGCGGGCACCGGGGAGCTGTTTTTT CASSESGRAGTGELFF
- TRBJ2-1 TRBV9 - TGTGCCAGCAGCCCGACAGGTTCCTCAAACAATGAGCAGTTCTTC CASSPTGSSNNEQFF
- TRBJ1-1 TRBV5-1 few TGCGCCAGCAGCTTTACAGGGAGAGACACTGAAGCTTTCTTT CASSFTGRDTEAFF
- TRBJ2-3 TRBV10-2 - TGCGCCAGCAGTGAGTCACGGGGACATACGCAGTATTTT CASSESRGHTQYF